Presented here are 28 T cell receptor beta chains from one specimen sequenced in a study of vaccination and CD4 T cells after COVID-19. The Oncomine TCR Beta short-read assay generated sequence data from the DNA of cultured CD4+ T cells. TCRdb re-analysed the PCR reads in MiXCR, keeping a single row per CDR3 protein. The table has approximately 15,000 distinct CDR3 sequences, approximately 26% seen once. Their specific antigens are unknown. Indicated treatment: approximately nine-day PBMC culture with coronavirus spike peptide pools or control peptides (ViraFEST assay). Input material: cultured CD4+ T cells from blood. Receptors were obtained from a human donor with COVID-19.

The table lists this clonotype with a few counts. The V gene is TRBV10-2, the J gene TRBJ2-5, with TRBD2 matching 11 bases. Germline loops: CDR1 WSHSY, CDR2 SAAADI. V trimming: 4 bases; J trimming: 7 bases; junction bases outside the gene matches: 8. The length of the CDR3 is 15 residues. CDR3 in amino acids: CASSGFSGGAGTQYF. CDR3 nucleotide sequence: TGCGCCAGCAGTGGATTTAGCGGGGGGGCCGGGACCCAGTACTTC.

The chain uses TRBV20-1 and TRBJ1-2; the match to TRBD1 covers 10 bases. The germline V gene encodes CDR1 DFQATT and CDR2 SNEGSKA (reference sequence). Trimming at V came to 6 bases and at J to 8 bases, leaving 6 bases not matched to a gene. This CDR3 contains 12 residues. The CDR3 is CSAEDRGRGYTF. The CDR3 nucleotides are TGCAGTGCGGAAGACAGGGGGCGAGGCTACACCTTC.

There are a few counts of this clonotype. V usage is TRBV5-6 and J usage is TRBJ1-2; D is unclear. The CDR3 totals 14 residues. In germline, CDR1 is SGHDT, CDR2 YYEEEE. Trimming pared 5 bases from V and 2 bases from J, leaving 13 bases between. CDR3 DNA: TGTGCCAGCAGGACTGAGGGCAACAACTATGGCTACACCTTC. Translation gives CASRTEGNNYGYTF.

This clonotype has more than one count but fewer than ten. This rearrangement joins TRBV27 to TRBJ2-3; 10 nucleotides match TRBD2. CDR3 length equals 15 residues. V gave up 0 bases and J gave up 6 bases; unmatched junction bases: 3. CDR1 and CDR2 from the germline V gene are MNHEY and SMNVEV (reference sequence). CDR3 sequence (DNA): TGTGCCAGCAGTTTATCTAGCGGGGGGCCGGATACGCAGTATTTT. Translation: CASSLSSGGPDTQYF.

The chain has TRBV2 and TRBJ2-5; D is perhaps TRBD2 (6 bases). V was trimmed by 2 bases and J by 1 base, leaving 14 bases between them. Looked up from germline, CDR1 is SNHLY and CDR2 is FYNNEI. The CDR3 runs to 16 residues. The CDR3 sequence is CASSETETRGQETQYF. CDR3 nucleotide sequence: TGTGCCAGCAGTGAAACGGAGACTAGGGGCCAAGAGACCCAGTACTTC.

The J gene is TRBJ2-1, the V gene TRBV30, with TRBD2 as a possible D gene (6 bases). The V gene lost 5 bases and the J gene lost 9 bases, with 17 bases spanning the gap. Looked up from germline, CDR1 is GTSNPN and CDR2 is SVGIG (reference sequence). CDR3 length equals 13 residues. CDR3 sequence reads: CAWSDYGRSEQFF. The CDR3 nucleotides are TGTGCCTGGTCGGACTACGGAAGGTCTGAGCAGTTCTTC.

The CDR3 region is CASSQPGISGGLETQYF. DNA of the CDR3: TGTGCCAGCAGCCAACCTGGGATTAGCGGGGGGCTGGAGACCCAGTACTTC. V and J are TRBV4-2 and TRBJ2-5, with 10 bases identical to TRBD2. V shed 2 bases, J shed 5 bases, and the junction held 11 bases outside the gene matches. Germline V lookup: CDR1 LGHNA, CDR2 YNFKEQ. The CDR3 consists of 17 residues.

This clonotype was counted only a few times. The chain carries TRBV30 and TRBJ2-7; tentative D call: TRBD2 (7 bases). V lost 3 bases and J 2 bases, leaving 14 bases between the germline ends. Germline V gives CDR1 GTSNPN, CDR2 SVGIG (reference sequence). CDR3 length: 14 residues. The CDR3 region has the DNA TGTGCCTGGAGCGCCAAGGGGGGGACCTACGAGCAGTACTTC. Translation: CAWSAKGGTYEQYF.

Regarding this clonotype: At one of its ends the junction is not consistent with the germline gene, which may arise from a read error. V gene TRBV7-2 combines with J gene TRBJ1-1, with D possibly TRBD1 on 6 matching bases. CDR3 length: 13 amino acids. Germline CDR1 SGHTA, CDR2 FQGNSA. The CDR3 DNA sequence: TGTGCCAGCCAAGGGGGATGGAACTCTGAAGCTTTCTTT. Translation: CASQGGWNSEAFF.

On this clonotype: Its ends do not fully match the called genes, so a read error is possible. The chain couples TRBV7-7 to TRBJ2-5, with TRBD2 identical over 13 bases. Per germline, CDR1 SSHAT and CDR2 FNYEAQ (reference sequence). CDR3 length equals 15 residues. The CDR3 nucleotides are TGTGCTAGCAGCCGGGGACTAGCGGGGAGGGAGACCCAGTACTTC. Translating gives CASSRGLAGRETQYF.

The chain links TRBV28 to TRBJ2-5; perhaps TRBD1 as D (5 bases). Germline V lookup: CDR1 MDHEN, CDR2 SYDVKM. Trimming cost V 5 bases and J 1 base, with 14 bases left between them. The CDR3 covers 15 residues. CDR3 DNA: TGTGCCAGCAGTACCGGGTGGGGCCTCCAAGAGACCCAGTACTTC. This sequence encodes CASSTGWGLQETQYF.

This clonotype was picked up a small number of times. The rearrangement uses TRBV10-2 and TRBJ2-2, with 12 positions matching TRBD2. J gave up 5 bases and V 6 bases, and 1 base lay outside the gene matches. CDR3 length: 14 amino acids. The V gene's germline CDR1 is WSHSY and CDR2 SAAADI. The CDR3 here is CASRGTSGTGELFF. Here the CDR3 DNA reads TGCGCCAGCAGGGGGACTAGCGGGACCGGGGAGCTGTTTTTT.

V is TRBV20-1 and J is TRBJ1-1; maybe TRBD1 (5 bases). CDR3 size: 14 residues. From germline, CDR1 is DFQATT and CDR2 SNEGSKA (reference sequence). Trimming shortened V by 3 bases and J by 3 bases, and 14 bases separated the two germline ends. CDR3 loop: CSAREGRVDTEAFF. The CDR3 DNA follows: TGCAGTGCTAGGGAGGGACGGGTGGACACTGAAGCTTTCTTT.

The V and J genes are TRBV11-2 and TRBJ1-4; D is uncertain. The CDR3 extends over 12 amino acids. V lost 1 base, J lost 7 bases, and 4 bases lay in between. Germline V lookup: CDR1 SGHAT, CDR2 FQNNGV. CDR3 sequence (DNA): TGTGCCAGCAGCTTAGTGAGTGAAAAACTGTTTTTT. This translates into CASSLVSEKLFF.

This clonotype is judged medium-sized (0.01 to 0.1%). This chain links TRBV20-1 with TRBJ1-5; possibly TRBD1 for D (6 bases). Per germline, CDR1 DFQATT and CDR2 SNEGSKA (reference sequence). The CDR3 length is 13 residues. Trimming left V 5 bases short and J 5 bases short, with 13 bases between. The CDR3 here is CSAGAGAYQPQHF. The CDR3 region has the DNA TGCAGTGCTGGAGCAGGGGCCTATCAGCCCCAGCATTTT.

The V and J genes are TRBV28 and TRBJ2-7; 7 bases align to TRBD1. V lost 8 bases, J lost 5 bases, and 9 bases stayed unmatched. This CDR3 has 13 amino acids. Germline V gene lookup returns CDR1 MDHEN and CDR2 SYDVKM. CDR3 amino acids: CASGKQGKHEQYF. CDR3 DNA sequence: TGTGCCAGCGGAAAACAGGGGAAGCACGAGCAGTACTTC.

The chain links TRBV7-3 to TRBJ2-3, with D perhaps TRBD1 or TRBD2 (7 bases each). Germline V lookup: CDR1 SGHTA, CDR2 FQGTGA. Trimming pared 4 bases from V and 5 bases from J, leaving 16 bases between. The CDR3 totals 15 residues. CDR3: CASSSREGAGDTQYF. The CDR3 nucleotides are TGTGCCAGCAGCTCTAGGGAGGGGGCAGGAGATACGCAGTATTTT.

This clonotype is labeled medium-sized. The gene calls are TRBV27 and TRBJ1-5; D is unresolved. Between the trimmed V and J ends, which lost 6 bases and 0 bases, there was a span of 9 bases. Germline V CDR1 and CDR2: MNHEY, SMNVEV (reference sequence). The CDR3 totals 14 residues. CDR3 residues: CASRVSYSNQPQHF. Here the CDR3 DNA reads TGTGCCAGCAGGGTATCCTATAGCAATCAGCCCCAGCATTTT.

The genes are TRBV6-2 or TRBV6-3 and TRBJ2-5; possible D gene TRBD2, 5 bases. Trimming removed 4 bases at V and 3 bases at J, with 12 bases between. The CDR3 sequence is 14 residues long. Germline CDR1 MNHEY, CDR2 SVGEGT. The CDR3 spells CASSSTTQEETQYF. In nucleotides, the CDR3 is TGTGCCAGCAGTTCGACTACTCAAGAAGAGACCCAGTACTTC.

The V gene is TRBV20-1, the J gene TRBJ2-7; TRBD1 aligns across 11 bases. V trimming: 3 bases; J trimming: 3 bases; junction bases outside the gene matches: 19. This CDR3 comprises 19 residues. Germline CDR1 DFQATT, CDR2 SNEGSKA (reference sequence). The CDR3 loop is CSARHRDRGWQGGLYEQYF. The CDR3, as DNA: TGCAGTGCTAGGCACCGGGACAGGGGGTGGCAAGGGGGTCTCTACGAGCAGTACTTC.

The chain combines TRBV2 with TRBJ2-5; D possibly matches TRBD1 or TRBD2 (5 bases each). This CDR3 comprises 15 residues. Germline assignment: CDR1 SNHLY and CDR2 FYNNEI. V shed 6 bases and J shed 5 bases, with 19 bases lying between them. The CDR3 coding sequence is TGTGCCAGCAGAGTTGACGGGGCCCCCGCGGAGACCCAGTACTTC. Its protein is CASRVDGAPAETQYF. The full variable domain, with the rest looked up from reference TRBV2 and TRBJ2-5, is EPEVTQTPSHQVTQMGQEVILRCVPISNHLYFYWYRQILGQKVEFLVSFYNNEISEKSEIFDDQFSVERPDGSNFTLKIRSTKLEDSAMYFCASRVDGAPAETQYFGPGTRLLVL.

The V call is TRBV19, the J call TRBJ2-5, with 7 bases fitting TRBD2. This CDR3 comprises 15 residues. V was pared by 3 bases and J by 1 base, with 5 bases of the junction left unmatched. Germline CDR1 and CDR2: LNHDA and SQIVND (reference sequence). CDR3 sequence reads: CASSINGGIQETQYF. The CDR3 nucleotides are TGTGCCAGTAGTATCAACGGGGGGATCCAAGAGACCCAGTACTTC. Full variable domain (outside the CDR3, taken from reference TRBV19 and TRBJ2-5): DGGITQSPKYLFRKEGQNVTLSCEQNLNHDAMYWYRQDPGQGLRLIYYSQIVNDFQKGDIAEGYSVSREKKESFPLTVTSAQKNPTAFYLCASSINGGIQETQYFGPGTRLLVL.

This clonotype was detected only a few times. The CDR3 region has the DNA TGTGCCAGCAGCCGGACCCTGTACCAAGAGACCCAGTACTTC. Translation gives CASSRTLYQETQYF. V and J are TRBV11-2 and TRBJ2-5; D is uncertain. The V end lost 5 bases, the J end lost 0 bases, and 10 bases lay between the germline ends. Germline V gives CDR1 SGHAT, CDR2 FQNNGV. This CDR3 contains 14 residues.

This clonotype has a handful of counts. V is TRBV2 and J is TRBJ1-6, with 7 bases fitting TRBD1. This CDR3 is built from 12 residues. CDR1 is SNHLY, CDR2 FYNNEI, per germline. The J segment lost 7 bases and the V segment lost 7 bases, leaving 1 base of the junction unmatched. The CDR3 here is CASIQGNSPLHF. The CDR3 DNA sequence: TGTGCCAGCATACAGGGGAATTCACCCCTCCACTTT.

This clonotype was recorded once. The chain recombines TRBV5-1 with TRBJ2-3; D uncertain. V was shortened by 7 bases and J by 0 bases, with 15 bases between the two germline ends. The CDR3 extends over 15 amino acids. CDR1 and CDR2 (germline): SGHRS, YFSETQ. The CDR3 DNA follows: TGCGCCAGCGTGGTCGGTGGCGGAAGCACAGATACGCAGTATTTT. This gives the protein CASVVGGGSTDTQYF.

The chain couples TRBV20-1 to TRBJ2-7, with TRBD2 identical over 9 bases. CDR1 DFQATT and CDR2 SNEGSKA come from the germline V gene (reference sequence). The J segment lost 5 bases and the V segment lost 0 bases, leaving 11 bases of the junction unmatched. The CDR3 has 16 amino acids. The CDR3 loop is CSARDIRGGGADEQYF. CDR3 sequence (DNA): TGCAGTGCTAGAGATATACGAGGCGGGGGGGCCGACGAGCAGTACTTC.

The rearrangement links TRBV20-1 to TRBJ1-3; TRBD1 is a possible D gene (5 bases). CDR3 length: 15 residues. Trimming shortened V by 4 bases and J by 0 bases, and 13 bases separated the two germline ends. The V gene's germline CDR1 is DFQATT and CDR2 SNEGSKA (reference sequence). CDR3 in DNA: TGCAGTGCTACCTCGACAGCCAACTCTGGAAACACCATATATTTT. Translated, it gives CSATSTANSGNTIYF.

This clonotype occurred a few times. This chain uses TRBV7-2 with TRBJ2-3; D uncertain. The CDR3 consists of 12 residues. V lost 5 bases and J lost 5, with 8 bases in between. Germline V gene sequence: CDR1 SGHTA, CDR2 FQGNSA. In nucleotides, the CDR3 is TGTGCCAGCAGCCAGAGAAGAGATACGCAGTATTTT. It translates to CASSQRRDTQYF. The whole variable domain, filled in from reference TRBV7-2 and TRBJ2-3, reads GAGVSQSPSNKVTEKGKDVELRCDPISGHTALYWYRQSLGQGLEFLIYFQGNSAPDKSGLPSDRFSAERTGGSVSTLTIQRTQQEDSAVYLCASSQRRDTQYFGPGTRLTVL.